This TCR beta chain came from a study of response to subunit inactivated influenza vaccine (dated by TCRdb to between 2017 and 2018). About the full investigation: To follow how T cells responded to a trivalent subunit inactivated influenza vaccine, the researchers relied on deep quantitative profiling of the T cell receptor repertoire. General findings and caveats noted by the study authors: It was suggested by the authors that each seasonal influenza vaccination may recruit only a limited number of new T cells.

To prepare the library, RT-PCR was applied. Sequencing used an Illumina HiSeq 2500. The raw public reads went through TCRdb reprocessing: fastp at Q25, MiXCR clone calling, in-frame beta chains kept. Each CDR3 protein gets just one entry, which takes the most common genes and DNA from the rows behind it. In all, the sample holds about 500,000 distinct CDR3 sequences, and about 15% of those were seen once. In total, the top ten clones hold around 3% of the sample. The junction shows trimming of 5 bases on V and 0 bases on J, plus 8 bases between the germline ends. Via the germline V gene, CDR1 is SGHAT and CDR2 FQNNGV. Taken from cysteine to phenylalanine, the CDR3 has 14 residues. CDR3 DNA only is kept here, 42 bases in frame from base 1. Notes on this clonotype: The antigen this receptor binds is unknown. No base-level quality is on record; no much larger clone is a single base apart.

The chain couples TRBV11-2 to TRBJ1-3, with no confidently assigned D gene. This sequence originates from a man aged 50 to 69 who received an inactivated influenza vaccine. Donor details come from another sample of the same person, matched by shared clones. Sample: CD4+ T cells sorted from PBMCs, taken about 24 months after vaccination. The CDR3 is CASSDRSSGNTIYF. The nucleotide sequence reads TGTGCCAGCAGCGACCGAAGCTCTGGAAACACCATATATTTT.